The sequence of this T cell receptor beta chain was determined in a study of blood T cell repertoires in COVID-19. The repertoire was sequenced with immunoSEQ multiplex PCR; TCRdb's copy has only in-frame clones and lacks some. The sample gives approximately 210,000 clones, over 65% of which show up once; approximately 2.6% is in the top ten. V was cut by 4 bases and J by 1 base, with 17 bases left in between. The CDR3 length is 17 residues. The germline V gene encodes CDR1 SEHNR and CDR2 FQNEAQ (reference sequence). The sequence came from a woman in her sixties or seventies with active or convalescent COVID-19. The sequenced sample consisted of peripheral blood. The chain combines TRBV7-9 with TRBJ2-1; D possibly corresponds to TRBD1 (6 bases). The DNA of the CDR3 is TGTGCCAGCAGCTCCCACATCCCACAGGGTTCCTACAATGAGCAGTTCTTC. Encoded protein: CASSSHIPQGSYNEQFF.